The present T cell receptor beta chain was sequenced within a study of blood T cells in healthy people across ages (dated by TCRdb to about 2015). In the study overall: Template switching captured roughly one uniquely barcoded TCR beta cDNA molecule per two T cells in model experiments. Two additional independent replicas of 1 million unique cDNA reads from the same blood draw were analyzed for two donors (one aged 18 to 30 and one aged 80 or older). Using deep sequencing normalized with unique cDNA molecular identifiers, the study measured how TCR beta repertoire diversity changes with age. The donors were split into four age groups: young (average about 16 years), middle-aged (39), aged (approximately 59) and long-lived (approximately 89). The paper's findings and limits, for the study overall: The percentage of naive T cells measured by flow cytometry correlated strongly with observed TCR beta diversity. Compared with the aged group, the long-lived group had more naive CD4+ T cells, fewer expanded clones and increased TCR diversity, a pattern suggesting age selection. Observed TCR beta diversity per million T cells fell roughly linearly with age, and a significant reduction was already apparent by age around 39. Because profiling used bulk unsorted PBMCs, naive and antigen-experienced compartments could not be compared conclusively. Donor CMV infection status was unknown, potentially confounding age-related changes in expanded clonotypes. Estimates of total diversity based on one million sequenced T cells were regarded as lower bounds and as underestimates.

To prepare the library, 5' RACE was applied. Sequencing relied on an Illumina HiSeq 2500. The second PCR ran for about 6 to 12 cycles and used a J-beta primer mix along with a sample-barcoded 5' primer. Each TCR beta cDNA molecule received a unique molecular identifier from a template-switch 5' adaptor carrying 12 random nucleotides. Each sample yielded at least 2.5 million CDR3-containing paired-end reads. All of the RNA was converted into first-strand cDNA using the Mint cDNA synthesis kit, with a TRBC-specific oligonucleotide serving as the primer. After uracil-DNA glycosylase treatment, a first 18-cycle PCR used universal primers M1SS and BC2_uni_R on all cDNA. Per the original workflow: Each sample was normalized by randomly selecting 1 million high-quality reads, each carrying a distinct molecular identifier. Instead of being binned into consensus sequences, reads with shared molecular identifiers were discarded. CDR3 identification, clonotype clustering and error correction used MiTCR with a Q25 quality threshold and the strictest error-elimination algorithm. A nonparametric unseen species model with Euler transformation was used to estimate a lower bound on total TCR beta diversity. Through fastp at Q25 and MiXCR, TCRdb rebuilt clones from the public reads, retaining in-frame beta chains. Each record represents a unique CDR3 protein, reported with the most common genes and DNA among its rows. The V and J calls were determined by TCRdb, not by the authors. The sample contains 800,000 to 950,000 distinct CDR3 sequences, about 28% of them found a single time. The top ten hold roughly a tenth of the sample.

The donors were roughly 40 Caucasian individuals from Russia, aged about 6 to 100 years, who were systemically healthy. Around 10 milliliters of peripheral blood were collected from each donor into EDTA-treated Vacutainer tubes. Ficoll-Paque density-gradient centrifugation was used to isolate PBMCs, with at least 7 million per sample. Trizol reagent was used to extract total RNA from PBMCs, with at least 5.5 micrograms per sample. Naive CD45RAhigh/CD27high T cell percentages were measured by flow cytometry on a PBMC aliquot from every donor. This clonotype showed up many times. Its antigen is unknown. Qualities for individual bases were not recorded, and no much larger clone is one base off. The sample was also linked to a second study, of T cells of mothers and their children. Per the second study: Donors were nine systemically healthy Caucasian individuals: three mothers and their six children. cDNA synthesis consumed the entire amount of extracted RNA, loaded at about 1.6 ug RNA in each 15 ul reaction. Sample barcodes and 2-4 random nucleotides were added via the M1S primer in the second PCR. More than 8.5 million TCR beta CDR3 reads were obtained from each mother, and about 3 million reads were obtained from each child. Thymic selection similarly shapes TCR recombination output in related and unrelated pairs, with minor effect from inherited differences. Related mother-child pairs always showed normalized repertoire overlap that was slightly higher than in unrelated mother-child pairs, though the difference was never significant. No persistent microchimeric T cell clones were found, with a detection sensitivity of approximately 100 clones per million clonotypes. In the study, deep NGS was used to compare the TCR beta repertoires of mothers and children, and features distinguishing related mother-child pairs from unrelated individuals were sought. On average, the children were roughly 10 +/- 4 years old, while the mothers were roughly 40 +/- 4 years old. Libraries were sequenced on Illumina HiSeq 2000 with 100+100 nt paired-end reads after adapter ligation with NEBNext reagents. To avoid cross-contamination, the mother libraries and the child libraries were prepared a month apart and sequenced in separate runs. Each donor had between roughly 450,000 and 2,300,000 distinct TCR beta clonotypes identified. Naive TCR beta clonotypes were estimated from low-frequency clonotypes matched to each donor's FACS-determined naive share, without sorting.

What was sequenced was blood. This clonotype was obtained from a middle-aged woman in good health.

The DNA reads TGTGCCAGCTCACCTCGGGCTAGCGCCGATGAGCAGTTCTTC. This is translated as CASSPRASADEQFF. The rearrangement joined TRBV18 to TRBJ2-1; the D region possibly corresponds to TRBD2 (6 bases align). Trimming at the junction amounts to 3 bases on V and 8 bases on J, and the germline ends lie 14 bases apart. The germline V gene encodes CDR1 KGHSH and CDR2 LQKENI. Measured from the cysteine to the phenylalanine, the CDR3 is 14 residues long. The CDR3 DNA has 42 bases and is translated from base 1. The full variable domain, with segments outside the CDR3 supplied by the reference TRBV18 and TRBJ2-1 proteins, appears as NAGVMQNPRHLVRRRGQEARLRCSPMKGHSHVYWYRQLPEEGLKFMVYLQKENIIDESGMPKERFSAEFPKEGPSILRIQQVVRGDSAAYFCASSPRASADEQFFGPGTRLTVL.